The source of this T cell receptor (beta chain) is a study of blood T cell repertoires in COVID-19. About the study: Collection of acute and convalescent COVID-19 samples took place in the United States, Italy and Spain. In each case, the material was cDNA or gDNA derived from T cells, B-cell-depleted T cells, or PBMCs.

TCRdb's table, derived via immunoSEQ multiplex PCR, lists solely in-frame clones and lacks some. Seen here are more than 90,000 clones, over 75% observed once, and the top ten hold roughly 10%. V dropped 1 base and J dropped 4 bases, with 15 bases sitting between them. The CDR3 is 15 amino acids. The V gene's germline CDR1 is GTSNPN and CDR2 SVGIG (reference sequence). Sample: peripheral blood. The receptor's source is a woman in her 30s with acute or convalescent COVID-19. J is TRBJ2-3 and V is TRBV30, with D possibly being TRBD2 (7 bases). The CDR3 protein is CAWSDTGTTPDTQYF. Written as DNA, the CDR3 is TGTGCCTGGAGTGACACAGGGACTACCCCAGATACGCAGTATTTT.